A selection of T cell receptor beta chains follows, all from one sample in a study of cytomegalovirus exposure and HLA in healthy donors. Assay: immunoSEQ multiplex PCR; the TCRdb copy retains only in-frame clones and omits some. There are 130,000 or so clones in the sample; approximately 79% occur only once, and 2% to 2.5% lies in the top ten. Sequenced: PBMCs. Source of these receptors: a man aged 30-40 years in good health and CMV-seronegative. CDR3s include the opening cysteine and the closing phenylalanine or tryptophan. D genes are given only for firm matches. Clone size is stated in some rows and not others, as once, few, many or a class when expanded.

TGCGCCAGCAGCTTGGGTACCGAGGGTAGAAGGACCTACGAGCAGTACTTC | CASSLGTEGRRTYEQYF | TRBJ2-7 | - | TRBV5-1 | -
TGTGCCAGCAGTGAGCACAGGGTGTCACCCCTCCACTTT | CASSEHRVSPLHF | TRBJ1-6 | - | TRBV6-5 | -
TGTGCCAGTTCCCAGGTCGGCGTCCTGACTTTC | CASSQVGVLTF | TRBJ2-6 | - | TRBV19 | -
TGTGCCAGCAGCGTAGCCCGGAGGAGCTCCTACGAGCAGTACTTC | CASSVARRSSYEQYF | TRBJ2-7 | - | TRBV9 | -
TGTGCCAGCAGTTATACGAGCTCCTATAATTCACCCCTCCACTTT | CASSYTSSYNSPLHF | TRBJ1-6 | - | TRBV6-5 | -
TGCGCCAGCAGCTTGGGACTAGAAGGAGATACGCAGTATTTT | CASSLGLEGDTQYF | TRBJ2-3 | - | TRBV5-1 | -
TGTGCCAGTTCCGAAACAGGGTACGGTGAAGCTTTCTTT | CASSETGYGEAFF | TRBJ1-1 | - | TRBV19 | -
TGTGCCAGCAGTTCCGGAGGCGGCTATGGCTACACCTTC | CASSSGGGYGYTF | TRBJ1-2 | - | TRBV28 | -
TGTGCCAGCACCCTCCGTGGGGGGGGAGCCTACGAGCAGTACTTC | CASTLRGGGAYEQYF | TRBJ2-7 | - | TRBV5-5 | TRBD2
TGTGCCAGCAGCTTAGTAGGAGGGGGCGGGTCAGATACGCAGTATTTT | CASSLVGGGGSDTQYF | TRBJ2-3 | - | TRBV7-8 | -
TGTGCCAGCAGCCCCGGACAGGGGGCAACAGATACGCAGTATTTT | CASSPGQGATDTQYF | TRBJ2-3 | - | TRBV7-8 | TRBD1
TGTGCCAGCAACCCAAACAGGGAAGTAGGCTATGGCTACACCTTC | CASNPNREVGYGYTF | TRBJ1-2 | - | TRBV2 | -
TGTGCCAGTCGGGACAGGGAGTTTCGCAATCAGCCCCAGCATTTT | CASRDREFRNQPQHF | TRBJ1-5 | - | TRBV19 | TRBD1
TGTGCCAGCAGTTTTACCGGTTCGGGAAATTCACCCCTCCACTTT | CASSFTGSGNSPLHF | TRBJ1-6 | - | TRBV28 | -
TGTGCCAGTAGGCCGACAAGGGGGGCCAACGTCCTGACTTTC | CASRPTRGANVLTF | TRBJ2-6 | - | TRBV19 | -
TGTGCCAGCAGCCAACGGACTAGCGGGGCCGGGGAGCTGTTTTTT | CASSQRTSGAGELFF | TRBJ2-2 | - | TRBV7-7 | TRBD2
TGCAGCGTTGACAGGGGGGCTAACGAGCAGTACTTC | CSVDRGANEQYF | TRBJ2-7 | - | TRBV29-1 | -
TGCGCCAGCAGCTGGAACAGGGATGTCACTGAAGCTTTCTTT | CASSWNRDVTEAFF | TRBJ1-1 | - | TRBV5-1 | -
TGTGCCAGTAGTATATGGGGAGGAACCGGTTACGGGGAGCTGTTTTTT | CASSIWGGTGYGELFF | TRBJ2-2 | - | TRBV19 | -
TGTGCCAGCAGCTTGGACAGGAAACCGAACACCGGGGAGCTGTTTTTT | CASSLDRKPNTGELFF | TRBJ2-2 | few | TRBV5-6 | -
TGTGCCAGCAGCTTAGTCTGGGGGGGTTCTGAAGCTTTCTTT | CASSLVWGGSEAFF | TRBJ1-1 | - | TRBV7-2 | -
TGTGCCAGCTCACCAACGGCGGAGGGCTTCTATGGCTACACCTTC | CASSPTAEGFYGYTF | TRBJ1-2 | - | TRBV18 | -
TGCGCCAGCAGCCAAGGGACGAGGGTTCATTCACCCCTCCACTTT | CASSQGTRVHSPLHF | TRBJ1-6 | few | TRBV4-1 | -
TGCGCCAGCAGCGCCGGGACTAGTAGTTCAGATACGCAGTATTTT | CASSAGTSSSDTQYF | TRBJ2-3 | - | TRBV5-1 | TRBD2
TGTGCCAGCAGTTGGTTTCGGGGGGGCTGGAATGAGCAGTTCTTC | CASSWFRGGWNEQFF | TRBJ2-1 | - | TRBV28 | TRBD2
TGTGCCAGCAGCTGGGGGCCGTATCAAGAGACCCAGTACTTC | CASSWGPYQETQYF | TRBJ2-5 | - | TRBV5-6 | -
TGTGCCAGCAGCGCCGGGGGGGGGAACACTGAAGCTTTCTTT | CASSAGGGNTEAFF | TRBJ1-1 | - | TRBV2 | -
TGCGCCAGCAGCCGAGAACTTGTTCTGAGAGGACAAGAGACCCAGTACTTC | CASSRELVLRGQETQYF | TRBJ2-5 | - | TRBV5-1 | -
TGTGCCAGCAGCCGGGGGAGTGAGACTGAAGCTTTCTTT | CASSRGSETEAFF | TRBJ1-1 | - | TRBV5-4 | -
TGTGCCAGCAGTGCCCGACAGGATAACTATGGCTACACCTTC | CASSARQDNYGYTF | TRBJ1-2 | - | TRBV6-1 | -
TGTGCCAGTAGCGCGAATTCCAGGGTTAAACTGTTTTTT | CASSANSRVKLFF | TRBJ1-4 | - | TRBV19 | -
TGTGCCAGCAGTATGAGGACAGGGGGCTATTTTTACGAGCAGTACTTC | CASSMRTGGYFYEQYF | TRBJ2-7 | - | TRBV27 | TRBD1
TGTGCCTGGAGTCTCCCCGGGACAGGGTACTCCTACGAGCAGTACTTC | CAWSLPGTGYSYEQYF | TRBJ2-7 | - | TRBV30 | TRBD1